This T cell receptor (beta chain) emerged from a study of early stage breast cancer tumors. Germline loops: CDR1 SNHLY, CDR2 FYNNEI. Trimming left V 7 bases short and J 0 bases short, with 10 bases between. The CDR3 is made up of 13 amino acids. This table comes from immunoSEQ multiplex PCR, and its TCRdb copy is limited to in-frame clones, with some not included. The repertoire has more than 55,000 clones, approximately 80% of them found once; the top ten carry over 3.5%. Source material: blood. The chain combines TRBV2 with TRBJ2-7; D ambiguous. This receptor was obtained from a person aged 40 to 49 with breast cancer. CDR3 in amino acids: CASKGANSYEQYF. The CDR3, as DNA: TGTGCCAGCAAGGGCGCAAACTCCTACGAGCAGTACTTC.